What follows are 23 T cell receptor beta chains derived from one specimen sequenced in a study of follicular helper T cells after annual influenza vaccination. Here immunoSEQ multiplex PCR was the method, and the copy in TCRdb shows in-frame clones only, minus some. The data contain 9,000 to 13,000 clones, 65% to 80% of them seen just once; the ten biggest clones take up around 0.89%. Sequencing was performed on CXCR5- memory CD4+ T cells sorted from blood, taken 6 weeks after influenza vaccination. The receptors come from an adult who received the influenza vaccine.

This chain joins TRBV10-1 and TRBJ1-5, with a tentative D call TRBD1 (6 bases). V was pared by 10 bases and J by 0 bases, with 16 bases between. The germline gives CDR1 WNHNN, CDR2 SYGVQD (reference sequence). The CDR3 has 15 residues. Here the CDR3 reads CANTGPENSNQPQHF. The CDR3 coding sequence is TGCGCCAACACAGGGCCCGAAAATAGCAATCAGCCCCAGCATTTT.

In DNA form, the CDR3 reads TGTGCCAGCAGCTTAGAGGGAACCTATGGCTACACCTTC. It specifies CASSLEGTYGYTF. V usage is TRBV11-3 and J usage is TRBJ1-2; D uncertain. Deletions cut 0 bases from V and 4 bases from J, with 6 bases between. The CDR3 runs 13 residues. The germline V gene encodes CDR1 SGHNT and CDR2 YENEEA.

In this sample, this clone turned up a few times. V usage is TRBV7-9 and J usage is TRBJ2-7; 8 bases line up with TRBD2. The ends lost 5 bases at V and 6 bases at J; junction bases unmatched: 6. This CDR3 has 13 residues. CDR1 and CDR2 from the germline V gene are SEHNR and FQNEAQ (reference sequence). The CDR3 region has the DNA TGTGCCAGCAGCCGGGAGGGTAGCCGCGAGCAGTACTTC. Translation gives CASSREGSREQYF.

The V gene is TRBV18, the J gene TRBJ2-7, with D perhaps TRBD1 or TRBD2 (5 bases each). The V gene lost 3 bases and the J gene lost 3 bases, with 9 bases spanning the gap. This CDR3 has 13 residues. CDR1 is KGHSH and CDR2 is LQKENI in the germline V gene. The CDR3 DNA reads TGTGCCAGCTCACCCCCGGGGCACTACGAGCAGTACTTC. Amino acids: CASSPPGHYEQYF. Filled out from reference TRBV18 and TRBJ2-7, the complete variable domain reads NAGVMQNPRHLVRRRGQEARLRCSPMKGHSHVYWYRQLPEEGLKFMVYLQKENIIDESGMPKERFSAEFPKEGPSILRIQQVVRGDSAAYFCASSPPGHYEQYFGPGTRLTVT.

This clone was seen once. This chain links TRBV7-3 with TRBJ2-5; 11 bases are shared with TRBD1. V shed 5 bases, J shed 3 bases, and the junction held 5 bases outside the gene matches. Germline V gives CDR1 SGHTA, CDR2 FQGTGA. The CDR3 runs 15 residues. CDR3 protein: CASSRGTGGKETQYF. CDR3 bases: TGTGCCAGCAGCCGAGGGACAGGGGGAAAAGAGACCCAGTACTTC.

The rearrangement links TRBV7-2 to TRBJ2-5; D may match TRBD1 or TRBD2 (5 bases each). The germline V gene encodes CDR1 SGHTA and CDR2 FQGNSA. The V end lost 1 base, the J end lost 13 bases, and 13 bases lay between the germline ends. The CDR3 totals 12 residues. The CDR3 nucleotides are TGTGCCAGCAGCTTAGATTTGGGACGCCTGTACTTC. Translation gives CASSLDLGRLYF.

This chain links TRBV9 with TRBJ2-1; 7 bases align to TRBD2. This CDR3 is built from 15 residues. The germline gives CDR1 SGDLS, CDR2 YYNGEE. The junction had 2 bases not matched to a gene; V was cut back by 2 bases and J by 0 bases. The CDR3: CASSVTSASYNEQFF. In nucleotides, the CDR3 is TGTGCCAGCAGCGTTACTAGCGCCTCCTACAATGAGCAGTTCTTC.

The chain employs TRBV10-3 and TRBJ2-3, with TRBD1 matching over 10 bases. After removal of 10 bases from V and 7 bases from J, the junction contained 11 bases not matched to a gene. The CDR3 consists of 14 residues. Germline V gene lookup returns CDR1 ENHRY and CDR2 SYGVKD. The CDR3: CATRTGGDVYTQYF. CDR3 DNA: TGTGCCACCAGGACAGGGGGAGATGTTTATACGCAGTATTTT.

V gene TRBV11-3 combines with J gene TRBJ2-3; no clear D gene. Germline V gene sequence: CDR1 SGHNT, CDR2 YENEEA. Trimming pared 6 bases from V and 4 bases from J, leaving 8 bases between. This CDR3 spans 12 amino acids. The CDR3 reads CASRRTSDTQYF. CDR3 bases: TGTGCCAGCAGAAGGACGTCAGATACGCAGTATTTT.

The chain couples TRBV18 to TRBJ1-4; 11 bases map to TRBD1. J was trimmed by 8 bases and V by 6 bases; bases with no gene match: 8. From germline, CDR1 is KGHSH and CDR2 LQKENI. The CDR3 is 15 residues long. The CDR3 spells CASSLPGQGDEKLFF. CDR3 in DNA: TGTGCCAGCTCCCTGCCGGGACAGGGGGACGAAAAACTGTTTTTT.

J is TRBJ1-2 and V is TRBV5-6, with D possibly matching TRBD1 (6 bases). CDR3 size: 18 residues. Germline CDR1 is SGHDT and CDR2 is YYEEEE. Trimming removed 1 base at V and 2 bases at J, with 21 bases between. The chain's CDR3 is CASSLRGGFGPLNYGYTF. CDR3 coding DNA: TGTGCCAGCAGCTTGCGGGGGGGCTTTGGTCCTTTGAACTATGGCTACACCTTC.

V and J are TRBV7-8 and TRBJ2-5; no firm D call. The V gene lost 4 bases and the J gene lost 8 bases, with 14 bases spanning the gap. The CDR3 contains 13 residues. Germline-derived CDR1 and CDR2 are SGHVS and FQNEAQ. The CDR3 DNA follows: TGTGCCAGCAGCTCATCGGATAAGGTTACCCAGTACTTC. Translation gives CASSSSDKVTQYF.

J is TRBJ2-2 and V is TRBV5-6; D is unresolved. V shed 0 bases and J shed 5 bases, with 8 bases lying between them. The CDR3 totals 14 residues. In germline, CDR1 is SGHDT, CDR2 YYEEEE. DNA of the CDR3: TGTGCCAGCAGCTTGGGTTGGGCGACCGGGGAGCTGTTTTTT. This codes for CASSLGWATGELFF.

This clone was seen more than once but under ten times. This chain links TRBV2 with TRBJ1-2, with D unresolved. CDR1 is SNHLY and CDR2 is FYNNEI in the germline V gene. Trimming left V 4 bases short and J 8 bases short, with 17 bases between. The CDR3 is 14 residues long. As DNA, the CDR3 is TGTGCCAGCAGTGTATTTAGTGTGGGCGGAGGCTACACCTTC. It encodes CASSVFSVGGGYTF.

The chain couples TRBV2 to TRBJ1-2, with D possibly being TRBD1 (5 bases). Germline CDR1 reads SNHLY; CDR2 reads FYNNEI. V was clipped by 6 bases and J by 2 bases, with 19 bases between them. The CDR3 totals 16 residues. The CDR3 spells CASRKKSGVLNYGYTF. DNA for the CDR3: TGTGCCAGCAGGAAAAAATCGGGGGTACTCAACTATGGCTACACCTTC.

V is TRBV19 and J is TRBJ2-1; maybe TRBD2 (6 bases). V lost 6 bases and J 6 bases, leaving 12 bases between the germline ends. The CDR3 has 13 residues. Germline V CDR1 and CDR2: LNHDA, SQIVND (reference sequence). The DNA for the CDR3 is TGTGCCAGTAGGGCTTGGGGAGGCAATGAGCAGTTCTTC. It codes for CASRAWGGNEQFF.

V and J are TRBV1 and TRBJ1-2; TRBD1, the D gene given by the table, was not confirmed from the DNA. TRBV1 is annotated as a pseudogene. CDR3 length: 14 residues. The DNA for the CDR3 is TGCACCAGCAGCCAACTAGGGACAGTCTATGGCTACACCTTC. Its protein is CTSSQLGTVYGYTF.

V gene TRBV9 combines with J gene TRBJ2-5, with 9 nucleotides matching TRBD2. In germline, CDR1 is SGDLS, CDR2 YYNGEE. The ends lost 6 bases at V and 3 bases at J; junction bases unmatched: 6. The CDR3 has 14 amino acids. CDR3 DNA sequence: TGTGCCAGCACGTTAGCGGGGGTAAAAGAGACCCAGTACTTC. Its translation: CASTLAGVKETQYF.

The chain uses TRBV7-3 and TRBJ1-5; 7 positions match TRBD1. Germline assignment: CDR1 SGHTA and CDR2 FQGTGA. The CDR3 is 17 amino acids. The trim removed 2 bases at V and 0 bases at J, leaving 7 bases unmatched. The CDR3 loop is CASSLVPGGYSNQPQHF. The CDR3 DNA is TGTGCCAGCAGCTTAGTCCCAGGGGGGTATAGCAATCAGCCCCAGCATTTT.

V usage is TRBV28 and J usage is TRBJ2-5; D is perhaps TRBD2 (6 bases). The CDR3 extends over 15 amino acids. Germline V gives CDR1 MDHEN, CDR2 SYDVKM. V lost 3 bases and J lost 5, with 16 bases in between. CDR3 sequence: CASSFQRAWSETQYF. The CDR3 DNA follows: TGTGCCAGCAGTTTCCAGCGGGCCTGGTCGGAGACCCAGTACTTC.

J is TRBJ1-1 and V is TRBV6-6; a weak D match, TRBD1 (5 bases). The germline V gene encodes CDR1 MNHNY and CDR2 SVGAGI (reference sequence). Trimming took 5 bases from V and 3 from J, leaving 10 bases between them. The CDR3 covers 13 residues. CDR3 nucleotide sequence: TGTGCCAGCAGTCCCGAGGGGTACACTGAAGCTTTCTTT. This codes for CASSPEGYTEAFF.

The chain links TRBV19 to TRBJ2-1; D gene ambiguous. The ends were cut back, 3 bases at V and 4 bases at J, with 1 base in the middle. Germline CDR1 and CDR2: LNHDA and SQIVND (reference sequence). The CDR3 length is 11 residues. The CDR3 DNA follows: TGTGCCAGTAGTATTTACAATGAGCAGTTCTTC. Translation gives CASSIYNEQFF. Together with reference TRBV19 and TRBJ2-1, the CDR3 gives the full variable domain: DGGITQSPKYLFRKEGQNVTLSCEQNLNHDAMYWYRQDPGQGLRLIYYSQIVNDFQKGDIAEGYSVSREKKESFPLTVTSAQKNPTAFYLCASSIYNEQFFGPGTRLTVL.

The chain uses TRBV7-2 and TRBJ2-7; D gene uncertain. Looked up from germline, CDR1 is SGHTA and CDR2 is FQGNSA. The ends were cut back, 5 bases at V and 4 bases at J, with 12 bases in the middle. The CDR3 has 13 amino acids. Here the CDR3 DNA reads TGTGCCAGCAGCCAAGGGCGATCGTACGAGCAGTACTTC. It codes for CASSQGRSYEQYF.